This note documents a single TCR beta chain sequence. What it recognizes is unknown. The sample originates from a study of graft-versus-host responses after intestinal transplantation. Study-wide findings and caveats: After transplant, early declines in HvG clones were associated with peak levels of circulating GvH clones. Researchers found GvH clones in recipient marrow, and some showed up first in ileum or blood.

Germline CDR1 MNHNS, CDR2 SASEGT. Unmatched junction bases numbered 4, after V lost 6 bases and J lost 3 bases. The CDR3 is 14 amino acids. The method was immunoSEQ multiplex PCR; TCRdb's version includes in-frame clones alone and lacks a portion of them. This table holds 80,000 to 95,000 clones, about 89% found once. The clonotype was recovered from a human donor who received an intestinal transplant. The rearrangement uses TRBV6-1 and TRBJ2-7, with 11 bases matching TRBD1. The specimen was unstimulated CD8+ T cells sorted from spleen or lymph node cells, collected before intestinal transplant. The CDR3 sequence is CASSSGQGVYEQYF. CDR3 DNA: TGTGCCAGCAGCTCGGGACAGGGGGTCTACGAGCAGTACTTC.